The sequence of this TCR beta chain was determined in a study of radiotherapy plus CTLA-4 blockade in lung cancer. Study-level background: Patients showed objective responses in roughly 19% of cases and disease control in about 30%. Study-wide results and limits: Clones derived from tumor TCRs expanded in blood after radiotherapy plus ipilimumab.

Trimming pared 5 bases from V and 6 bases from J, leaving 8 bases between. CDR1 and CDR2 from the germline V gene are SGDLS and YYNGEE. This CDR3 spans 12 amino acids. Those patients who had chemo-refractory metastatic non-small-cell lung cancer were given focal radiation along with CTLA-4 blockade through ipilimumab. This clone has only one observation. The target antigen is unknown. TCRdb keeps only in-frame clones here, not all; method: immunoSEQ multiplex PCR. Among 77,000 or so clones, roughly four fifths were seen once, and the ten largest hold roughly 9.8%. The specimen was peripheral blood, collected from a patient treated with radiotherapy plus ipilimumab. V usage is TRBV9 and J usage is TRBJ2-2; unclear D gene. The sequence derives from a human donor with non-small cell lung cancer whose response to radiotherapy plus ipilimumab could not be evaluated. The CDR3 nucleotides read TGTGCCAGCAGGTCCAGTCCCGGGGAGCTGTTTTTT. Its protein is CASRSSPGELFF.